This T cell receptor (beta chain) is from a study of cytomegalovirus exposure and HLA in healthy donors. Trimming pared 4 bases from V and 4 bases from J, leaving 6 bases between. In germline, CDR1 is SGHTS, CDR2 YDEGEE. The CDR3 is 12 amino acids. 60 Vbeta and 13 Jbeta primers were used in PCR. Using immunoSEQ multiplex PCR, the repertoire was profiled, and TCRdb retains in-frame clones only, with some absent. The sample has about 120,000 clones; more than 65% are singletons. The clonotype comes from a man younger than 35 in good health and CMV-seropositive. Material: PBMCs. The chain couples TRBV5-8 to TRBJ1-5; D remains unclear. The DNA of the CDR3 is TGTGCCAGCAGCCTCAGGAATCAGCCCCAGCATTTT. Translated: CASSLRNQPQHF.